This record covers a single T cell receptor beta chain. The DNA ends 3 residues before the CDR3 does, and the rest of the CDR3 is filled in from the germline J gene. The data were taken from a study of T cells in women clearing cervical HPV infection. On the study more broadly: Blood came at first lesion visit for cases, post-clearance for controls. For cases, blood was sampled a median 149 days after lesion detection, interquartile range about 90 to 230 days.

Assay: immunoSEQ multiplex PCR; the TCRdb copy retains only in-frame clones and omits some. Its clone listing holds 25,000 to 30,000 clones. This CDR3 is 12 amino acids long. Trimming left V 2 bases short and J 5 bases short, with 6 bases between. The germline CDR1 and CDR2 sequences are MNHEY and SVGEGT. The chain couples TRBV6-2 or TRBV6-3 to TRBJ2-5; no clear D gene. The sample taken for sequencing was blood buffy coat. The receptor was isolated from a woman aged 18-70 years with a cervical HPV16 infection that either progressed to CIN3+ or cleared (not recorded which). The DNA read from the CDR3 is TGTGCCAGCAGTTACGGCTTGGAGACC. Its protein is CASSYGLET. The full CDR3 protein reads CASSYGLETQYF.